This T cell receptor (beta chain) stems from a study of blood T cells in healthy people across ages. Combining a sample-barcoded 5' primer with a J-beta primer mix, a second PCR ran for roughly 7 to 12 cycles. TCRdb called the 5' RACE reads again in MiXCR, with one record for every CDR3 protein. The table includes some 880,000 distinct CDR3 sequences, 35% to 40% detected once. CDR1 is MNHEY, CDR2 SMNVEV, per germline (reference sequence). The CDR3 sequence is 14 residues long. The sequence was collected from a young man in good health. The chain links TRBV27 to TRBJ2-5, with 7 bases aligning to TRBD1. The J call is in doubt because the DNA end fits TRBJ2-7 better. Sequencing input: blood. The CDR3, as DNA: TGTGCCAGCAGTAAGAGGACAGGAGTGTACGAGCAGTACTTC. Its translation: CASSKRTGVYEQYF.